These 17 T cell receptor beta chains share one sample of origin, sequenced in a study of regulatory T cells in long-lasting Graves disease. Investigators prepared the TCR beta libraries by applying iRepertoire HTBI primers and Arm-PCR of CDR3 regions. MiXCR, applied by TCRdb to the multiplex PCR reads, yields one record per CDR3 protein. The profile shows 580,000 or so distinct CDR3 sequences, approximately 16% of them singletons. Indicated time point: newly diagnosed GD, antithyroid drugs for less than 3 months. Extracted RNA from PBMCs served as the source of the TCR library. The data also belong to a second study, concerning T cells in Graves' hyperthyroidism and ophthalmopathy.

This sample comprised peripheral blood mononuclear cells (PBMCs), obtained at new diagnosis, from a patient treated with antithyroid drugs. The receptor set was obtained from a man aged 18 to 29 with Graves disease.

V usage is TRBV7-6 and J usage is TRBJ1-1; 7 nucleotides agree with TRBD1. Trimming at V came to 4 bases and at J to 4 bases, leaving 3 bases not matched to a gene. The germline gives CDR1 SGHVS, CDR2 FNYEAQ. The length of the CDR3 is 13 residues. CDR3 sequence reads: CASSSGGRTEAFF. CDR3 DNA sequence: TGTGCCAGCAGCTCAGGGGGACGCACTGAAGCTTTCTTT.

This clonotype was counted at least ten times. Compared with germline, one end of the junction differs, possibly owing to a read error. The chain combines TRBV5-1 with TRBJ2-1; TRBD2 aligns across 8 bases. Germline CDR1 reads SGHRS; CDR2 reads YFSETQ. The CDR3 is 13 residues long. The CDR3 is CASSGSSYNEQFF. The CDR3 DNA sequence: TGTGCCAGCAGCGGGAGCTCCTACAATGAGCAGTTCTTC. The full variable domain, with the rest looked up from reference TRBV5-1 and TRBJ2-1, is KAGVTQTPRYLIKTRGQQVTLSCSPISGHRSVSWYQQTPGQGLQFLFEYFSETQRNKGNFPGRFSGRQFSNSRSEMNVSTLELGDSALYLCASSGSSYNEQFFGPGTRLTVL.

The chain uses TRBV6-1 and TRBJ1-4, with D perhaps matching TRBD1 (5 bases). CDR3 length: 16 amino acids. CDR1 and CDR2 (germline): MNHNS, SASEGT. Trimming stripped 1 base from V and 6 bases from J, with 15 bases between. The CDR3 DNA sequence: TGTGCCAGCAGTGAAGAGGGAAGCGGGGCGCATGAAAAACTGTTTTTT. Amino acid sequence: CASSEEGSGAHEKLFF.

This clonotype turned up a few times. The gene calls are TRBV19 and TRBJ2-1, with 8 bases that match TRBD2. The V segment lost 10 bases and the J segment 6 bases; nucleotides outside the gene matches: 17. The CDR3 is 16 amino acids. Per germline, CDR1 LNHDA and CDR2 SQIVND (reference sequence). The CDR3 DNA reads TGTGCCACCCAAGGGGAGCGGGGGCATCAATCCAATGAGCAGTTCTTC. The encoded protein is CATQGERGHQSNEQFF.

This clonotype was detected many times. This chain joins TRBV27 and TRBJ1-1; 8 bases match TRBD1. Trimming at V came to 2 bases and at J to 1 base, leaving 3 bases not matched to a gene. The CDR3 totals 15 residues. CDR1 and CDR2 from the germline V gene are MNHEY and SMNVEV (reference sequence). CDR3 region: CASSLKDRANTEAFF. CDR3 in DNA: TGTGCCAGCAGTTTAAAGGACAGGGCGAACACTGAAGCTTTCTTT.

The chain combines TRBV30 with TRBJ2-2, with D perhaps matching TRBD2 (6 bases). The V end was cut by 2 bases, the J end by 6 bases, with 10 bases between. The CDR3 totals 13 residues. Germline assignment: CDR1 GTSNPN and CDR2 SVGIG (reference sequence). CDR3 sequence reads: CAWSYGTPGELFF. The CDR3 coding sequence is TGTGCCTGGAGTTATGGGACTCCCGGGGAGCTGTTTTTT.

Ten or more counts support this clonotype. The rearrangement links TRBV27 to TRBJ1-1, with 10 nucleotides matching TRBD1. This CDR3 region has 15 residues. The ends lost 5 bases at V and 11 bases at J; junction bases unmatched: 14. Germline CDR1 is MNHEY and CDR2 is SMNVEV (reference sequence). The CDR3, as DNA: TGTGCCAGCAGTGCCCCCGGGACAGGGGTTCCCGAGGCTTTCTTT. Residues: CASSAPGTGVPEAFF.

This clonotype was counted only a few times. The rearrangement joins TRBV5-6 to TRBJ2-7; the D gene is possibly TRBD1 (6 bases). Per germline, CDR1 SGHDT and CDR2 YYEEEE. V was pared by 4 bases and J by 4 bases, with 18 bases between. The CDR3 length is 15 residues. The CDR3 region has the DNA TGTGCCAGCAGCGATATCTCGGGACAACCGTACGAGCAGTACTTC. Translating it yields CASSDISGQPYEQYF.

This clonotype was seen at least ten times. The rearrangement joins TRBV27 to TRBJ2-3; TRBD2 matches at 11 bases. The ends lost 3 bases at V and 0 bases at J; junction bases unmatched: 5. CDR3 length equals 17 residues. Germline V gene lookup returns CDR1 MNHEY and CDR2 SMNVEV (reference sequence). CDR3 nucleotides: TGTGCCAGCAGTTTTGGGACTAGCGGCAAGAGCACAGATACGCAGTATTTT. Amino acid sequence: CASSFGTSGKSTDTQYF.

This clonotype was counted at least ten times. The chain joins TRBV18 to TRBJ2-2; D is perhaps TRBD2 (6 bases). Germline CDR1 is KGHSH and CDR2 is LQKENI. CDR3 length: 15 residues. Trimming took off 2 bases at V and 4 bases at J, with 11 bases between the two ends. The CDR3 region is CASSPNRETTGELFF. The CDR3 bases are TGTGCCAGCTCACCAAATCGGGAGACCACCGGGGAGCTGTTTTTT.

The chain combines TRBV5-1 with TRBJ2-2, with D maybe TRBD2 (6 bases). Germline assignment: CDR1 SGHRS and CDR2 YFSETQ. The CDR3 loop spans 15 amino acids. Between the trimmed V and J ends, which lost 0 bases and 9 bases, there was a span of 15 bases. Here the CDR3 reads CASSLAHGRLRELFF. The CDR3 coding sequence is TGCGCCAGCAGCTTGGCCCACGGGAGACTCAGGGAGCTGTTTTTT.

The chain uses TRBV27 and TRBJ2-2; D could derive from TRBD1 or TRBD2 (5 bases each). Looked up from germline, CDR1 is MNHEY and CDR2 is SMNVEV (reference sequence). The V and J ends lost 9 bases and 4 bases respectively, with 15 bases between them. The CDR3 is made up of 14 amino acids. The CDR3 DNA sequence: TGTGCCAGTTCCCTGGGGGTACCCACCGGGGAGCTGTTTTTT. Translated: CASSLGVPTGELFF.

This clonotype was seen a handful of times. This chain uses TRBV4-1 with TRBJ2-7, with TRBD1 matching 7 bases. The germline gives CDR1 MGHRA, CDR2 YSYEKL. The CDR3 runs to 15 residues. J was trimmed by 0 bases and V by 3 bases; bases with no gene match: 5. The CDR3 is CASSHRTGSSYEQYF. The DNA of the CDR3 is TGCGCCAGCAGCCACCGGACAGGCAGCTCCTACGAGCAGTACTTC.

This clonotype was found a few times. The gene calls are TRBV3-1 and TRBJ2-1; unclear D gene. With 0 bases removed from V and 5 bases from J, the gap between germline ends came to 8 bases. Germline lookup yields CDR1 LGHDT and CDR2 YNNKEL (reference sequence). The CDR3 is 14 amino acids. The DNA of the CDR3 is TGTGCCAGCAGCCAAGAATGGCGAAACAATGAGCAGTTCTTC. Amino acids: CASSQEWRNNEQFF.

V and J are TRBV7-6 and TRBJ1-5; D possibly corresponds to TRBD1 (5 bases). CDR1 and CDR2 (germline): SGHVS, FNYEAQ. The CDR3 spans 17 residues. V gave up 4 bases and J gave up 1 base, with 17 bases separating them. CDR3 DNA: TGTGCCAGCAGCTGTGACAGTTCTCGTGGGAGCAATCAGCCCCAGCATTTT. Translated: CASSCDSSRGSNQPQHF.

This clonotype was seen ten or more times. The chain carries TRBV29-1 and TRBJ2-5; either TRBD1 or TRBD2 may supply D (6 bases each). Per the germline V gene, CDR1 is SQVTM and CDR2 is ANQGSEA. With 6 bases removed from V and 5 bases from J, the gap between germline ends came to 19 bases. CDR3 length: 14 residues. The CDR3 protein is CSVGGRPSRETQYF. In DNA form, the CDR3 reads TGCAGCGTGGGGGGCAGACCCTCACGGGAGACCCAGTACTTC. Filled out from reference TRBV29-1 and TRBJ2-5, the complete variable domain reads SAVISQKPSRDICQRGTSLTIQCQVDSQVTMMFWYRQQPGQSLTLIATANQGSEATYESGFVIDKFPISRPNLTFSTLTVSNMSPEDSSIYLCSVGGRPSRETQYFGPGTRLLVL.

In this sample, this clonotype turned up a few times. The J gene is TRBJ2-5, the V gene TRBV6-1; 7 bases match TRBD2. Germline V CDR1 and CDR2: MNHNS, SASEGT. The junction had 20 bases not matched to a gene; V was cut back by 9 bases and J by 4 bases. The CDR3 spans 17 residues. CDR3 DNA sequence: TGTGCCAGGGCAACCTCGGTAGCGGGCGGGCTACGAGAGACCCAGTACTTC. This codes for CARATSVAGGLRETQYF.